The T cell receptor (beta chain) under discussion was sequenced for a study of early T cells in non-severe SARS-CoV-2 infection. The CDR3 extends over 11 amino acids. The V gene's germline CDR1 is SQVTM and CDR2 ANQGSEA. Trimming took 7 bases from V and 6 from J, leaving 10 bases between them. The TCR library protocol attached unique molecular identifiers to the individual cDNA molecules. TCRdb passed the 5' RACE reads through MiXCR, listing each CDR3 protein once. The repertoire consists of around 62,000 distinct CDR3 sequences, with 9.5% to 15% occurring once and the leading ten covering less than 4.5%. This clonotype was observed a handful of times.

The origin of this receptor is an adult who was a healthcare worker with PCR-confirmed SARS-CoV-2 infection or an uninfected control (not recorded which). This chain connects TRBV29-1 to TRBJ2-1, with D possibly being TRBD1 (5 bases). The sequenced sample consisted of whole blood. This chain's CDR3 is CSADSSNEQFF. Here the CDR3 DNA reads TGCAGCGCCGACAGTTCCAATGAGCAGTTCTTC.